Below are 22 T cell receptor beta chains sequenced from a single sample in a study of tumor and adjacent non-tumor tissue in lung cancer. RNA was extracted from bulk tissue without any cell sorting. Three rounds of nested PCR, following a modified ARM-PCR protocol, produced the TCRbeta library. TCRdb re-derived calls from the multiplex PCR reads in MiXCR, one entry per CDR3 protein. The sample consists of 220,000 or so distinct CDR3 sequences, 70% to 75% of them appearing once. The sequenced material came from lung tumor tissue. The receptors derive from a man in his sixties with non-small cell lung cancer.

Concerning this clonotype: A much larger clone differs by one base, so this may be a read error. The V gene is TRBV20-1, the J gene TRBJ1-5; D is unclear. The ends were cut back, 4 bases at V and 0 bases at J, with 16 bases in the middle. The CDR3 runs to 16 residues. Germline CDR1 reads DFQATT; CDR2 reads SNEGSKA (reference sequence). The CDR3 nucleotides are TGCAGTGCTATACCCAGAAACCTGTATAGCAATCAGCCCCAGCATTTT. This translates into CSAIPRNLYSNQPQHF.

Ten or more counts support this clonotype. The chain uses TRBV5-4 and TRBJ1-5; D not resolved. Trimming removed 1 base from V and 7 bases from J, with 3 bases in between. CDR3 size: 11 residues. Germline CDR1 is SGHNT and CDR2 is YYREEE (reference sequence). The CDR3 region has the DNA TGTGCCAGCAGCTTGAGGCAGCCCCAGCATTTT. Translated, it gives CASSLRQPQHF.

This clonotype was detected many times. J is TRBJ1-2 and V is TRBV20-1; the D gene is possibly TRBD1 (5 bases). The germline V and J ends were trimmed by 1 base and 8 bases, with 11 bases remaining between them. Germline V CDR1 and CDR2: DFQATT, SNEGSKA (reference sequence). The CDR3 is 12 residues long. The CDR3: CSARGGTLGYTF. The CDR3 DNA reads TGCAGTGCTAGAGGAGGGACCCTCGGCTACACCTTC.

A note on this clonotype: Compared with germline, one end of the junction differs, possibly owing to a read error. The CDR3 DNA is TGTGCCAGCAGGCTGATAGGGGGCTGGGAGACCCGGTACTTC. Residues: CASRLIGGWETRYF. The chain uses TRBV11-3 and TRBJ2-5; 7 bases fit TRBD1. Germline CDR1 reads SGHNT; CDR2 reads YENEEA. The CDR3 runs to 14 residues.

This clonotype was recorded at least ten times. The rearrangement uses TRBV20-1 and TRBJ1-5; D not resolved. CDR1 is DFQATT, CDR2 SNEGSKA, per germline (reference sequence). V lost 3 bases to trimming and J lost 2 bases, with 17 bases between them. The CDR3 runs to 16 residues. The CDR3 sequence is CSASHNSLMGNQPQHF. CDR3 nucleotides: TGCAGTGCTAGTCATAACAGTCTCATGGGCAATCAGCCCCAGCATTTT.

Points on this clonotype: Compared with germline, one end of the junction differs, possibly owing to a read error. The V gene is TRBV6-2 or TRBV6-3, the J gene TRBJ2-3; D is tentatively TRBD1 or TRBD2 (6 bases each). The CDR3 has 14 amino acids. The germline V gene encodes CDR1 MNHEY and CDR2 SVGEGT. CDR3 DNA sequence: TGTGCCAGGAGTTTAGGCGGGACAACATATACGCAGTATTTT. This encodes CARSLGGTTYTQYF.

In the case of this clonotype: At one end the junction does not follow the germline gene, possibly because of a read error. The chain employs TRBV6-1 and TRBJ2-3, with 8 bases matching TRBD2. This CDR3 spans 15 amino acids. Germline V gene sequence: CDR1 MNHNS, CDR2 SASEGT. This CDR3 is CASIPTGGITDTQYF. CDR3 nucleotide sequence: TGTGCCAGCATACCCACGGGGGGGATCACAGATACGCAATATTTT.

The chain couples TRBV6-1 to TRBJ2-7; D may match TRBD1 or TRBD2 (6 bases each). V lost 5 bases to trimming and J lost 2 bases, with 10 bases between them. The CDR3 has 13 amino acids. Per germline, CDR1 MNHNS and CDR2 SASEGT. The CDR3 coding sequence is TGTGCCAGCAGTCAGGGGAGGACCTACGAGCAGTACTTC. Translating it yields CASSQGRTYEQYF.

Comments on this clonotype: Being one base from a much bigger clone, this may be a read error. The genes are TRBV10-2 and TRBJ2-7; no reliable D call. Trimming pared 8 bases from V and 3 bases from J, leaving 5 bases between. Germline CDR1 reads WSHSY; CDR2 reads SAAADI. The CDR3 extends over 10 amino acids. DNA of the CDR3: TGCGCCAGCGGGGACTACGAGCAGTACTTC. Its translation: CASGDYEQYF.

This clonotype was seen ten or more times. The V call is TRBV4-2, the J call TRBJ1-2; 7 bases fit TRBD1. The germline CDR1 and CDR2 sequences are LGHNA and YNFKEQ. The junction had 3 bases not matched to a gene; V was cut back by 0 bases and J by 2 bases. This CDR3 has 15 residues. In DNA form, the CDR3 reads TGTGCCAGCAGCCAAGATCGGGACAGCAACTATGGCTACACCTTC. It translates to CASSQDRDSNYGYTF.

In regard to this clonotype: Germline and junction disagree at one end, which may indicate a read error. V is TRBV11-3 and J is TRBJ2-3; possible D gene TRBD2, 6 bases. Germline lookup yields CDR1 SGHNT and CDR2 YENEEA. This CDR3 comprises 16 residues. CDR3 region: CAISLIPSVSTDTHYF. In DNA form, the CDR3 reads TGTGCCATCAGCTTAATTCCTAGCGTCAGCACAGATACGCATTATTTT. The entire variable domain, with the rest obtained from reference TRBV11-3 and TRBJ2-3, is as follows: EAGVVQSPRYKIIEKKQPVAFWCNPISGHNTLYWYLQNLGQGPELLIRYENEEAVDDSQLPKDRFSAERLKGVDSTLKIQPAELGDSAVYLCAISLIPSVSTDTHYFGPGTRLTVL.

The sample holds one count of this clonotype. The chain couples TRBV4-3 to TRBJ2-1; perhaps TRBD1 as D (6 bases). Trimming cost V 7 bases and J 5 bases, with 15 bases left between them. Germline CDR1 and CDR2: LGHNA and YSLEER. This CDR3 spans 14 amino acids. CDR3 nucleotides: TGCGCCAGCAACCAGGGGCAGAAAGACAATGAGCAGTTCTTC. Translation: CASNQGQKDNEQFF.

Ten or more counts support this clonotype. The chain joins TRBV20-1 to TRBJ2-3, with D uncertain. V was cut by 3 bases and J by 4 bases, with 8 bases left in between. CDR3 length: 12 residues. Germline CDR1 DFQATT, CDR2 SNEGSKA (reference sequence). CDR3 coding DNA: TGCAGTGCTAGGGAGTCAGCAGATACGCAGTATTTT. Its protein is CSARESADTQYF.

The V call is TRBV20-1, the J call TRBJ2-7, with 15 bases lining up with TRBD2. The CDR3 has 14 amino acids. Germline CDR1 DFQATT, CDR2 SNEGSKA (reference sequence). CDR3 sequence reads: CRARTSGRAYKQYF. CDR3 in DNA: TGCAGAGCCAGGACTAGCGGGAGGGCTTACAAGCAGTACTTC.

Comment on this clonotype: This may arise from a read error, as a much more abundant clone is one base away. This chain joins TRBV30 and TRBJ2-4; perhaps TRBD1 as D (6 bases). The CDR3 is 16 residues long. Germline assignment: CDR1 GTSNPN and CDR2 SVGIG (reference sequence). CDR3 bases: TGTACCTGGAGTGTGAGGGGGTCGGTGTCCAAAAACATTCAGTACTTC. Translated: CTWSVRGSVSKNIQYF.

As concerns this clonotype: This may be a read error: a much more frequent sequence differs by one nucleotide. V usage is TRBV7-8 and J usage is TRBJ2-7; unclear D gene. This CDR3 has 15 residues. The germline V gene encodes CDR1 SGHVS and CDR2 FQNEAQ. CDR3 DNA: TGTGCCAGCAACTTAGTGCCCTCATTATCCTACGAGCAGTACTTC. It encodes CASNLVPSLSYEQYF.

This clonotype was found a few times. The V call is TRBV4-1, the J call TRBJ1-2; no clear D. With 1 base removed from V and 4 bases from J, the gap between germline ends came to 13 bases. The CDR3 contains 15 residues. Germline V gene lookup returns CDR1 MGHRA and CDR2 YSYEKL. The CDR3 DNA reads TGCGCCAGCAGCCAAGGCCCAGCACTCCCCTATGGCTACACCTTC. Protein sequence: CASSQGPALPYGYTF.

Details on this clonotype: A much more abundant neighbour one base away suggests this may be a read error. The rearrangement links TRBV6-1 to TRBJ2-2; 8 bases agree with TRBD1. CDR3 length: 16 residues. Germline CDR1 MNHNS, CDR2 SASEGT. With V trimmed by 11 bases and J by 7 bases, 18 bases remained unmatched. CDR3 sequence: CAVGRLDRVSGGELFF. In nucleotides, the CDR3 is TGTGCCGTTGGTCGACTGGACAGGGTCTCCGGCGGGGAGCTGTTTTTT.

The J gene is TRBJ1-1, the V gene TRBV20-1; D not resolved. The germline gives CDR1 DFQATT, CDR2 SNEGSKA (reference sequence). The CDR3 extends over 15 amino acids. The CDR3 loop reads CRAPPGWRDSTEAFF. For the CDR3, the DNA is TGCAGAGCTCCACCAGGATGGAGGGATAGTACTGAAGCTTTCTTT.

As to this clonotype: One junction end does not reproduce the germline sequence, and a read error may be involved. J is TRBJ2-7 and V is TRBV20-1, with no clear D. CDR3 length: 15 amino acids. CDR1 and CDR2 (germline): DFQATT, SNEGSKA (reference sequence). CDR3 DNA: TGCAGTGCCAGAGATAAGGCGGAAGAACCTTCCGAGCAGTACTTC. Its translation: CSARDKAEEPSEQYF.

This chain connects TRBV4-3 to TRBJ2-2; D unclear. The CDR3 covers 16 residues. Germline V gene data show CDR1 as LGHNA and CDR2 as YSLEER. Trimming stripped 0 bases from V and 2 bases from J, with 10 bases between. The CDR3, as DNA: TGCGCCAGCAGCCAAGAAAACCAGCCAAACACCGGGGAGCTGTTTTTT. Amino acid sequence: CASSQENQPNTGELFF.

With respect to this clonotype: The CDR3 end shows no conserved phenylalanine or tryptophan, and so a read error is likely. The chain recombines TRBV11-2 with TRBJ1-2, with TRBD1 matching over 7 bases. The germline CDR1 and CDR2 sequences are SGHAT and FQNNGV. This CDR3 spans 13 amino acids. The CDR3 reads CTSSFRDRVGYTL. In nucleotides, the CDR3 is TGTACCAGCAGCTTTCGAGACAGGGTCGGCTACACCCTC.